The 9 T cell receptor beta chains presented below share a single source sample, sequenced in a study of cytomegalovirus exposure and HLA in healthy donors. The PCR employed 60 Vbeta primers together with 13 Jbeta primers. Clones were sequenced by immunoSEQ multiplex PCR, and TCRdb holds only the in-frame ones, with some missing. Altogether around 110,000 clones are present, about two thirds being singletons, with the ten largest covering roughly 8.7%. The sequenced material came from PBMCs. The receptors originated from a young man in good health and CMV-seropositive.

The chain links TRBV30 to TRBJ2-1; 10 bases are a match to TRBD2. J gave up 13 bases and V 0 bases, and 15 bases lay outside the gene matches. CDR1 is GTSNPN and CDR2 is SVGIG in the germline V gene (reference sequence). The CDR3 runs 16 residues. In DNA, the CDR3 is TGTGCCTGGAGTGTACGTAGGACGCAGCGGGGGGGGAAACAGTTCTTC. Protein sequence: CAWSVRRTQRGGKQFF. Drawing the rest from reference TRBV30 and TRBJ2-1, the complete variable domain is SQTIHQWPATLVQPVGSPLSLECTVEGTSNPNLYWYRQAAGRGLQLLFYSVGIGQISSEVPQNLSASRPQDRQFILSSKKLLLSDSGFYLCAWSVRRTQRGGKQFFGPGTRLTVL.

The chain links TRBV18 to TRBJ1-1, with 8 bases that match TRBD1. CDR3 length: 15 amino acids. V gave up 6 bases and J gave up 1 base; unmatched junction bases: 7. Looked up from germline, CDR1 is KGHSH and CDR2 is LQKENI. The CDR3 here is CASSPGQGTNTEAFF. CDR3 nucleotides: TGTGCCAGCTCCCCAGGACAGGGTACGAACACTGAAGCTTTCTTT.

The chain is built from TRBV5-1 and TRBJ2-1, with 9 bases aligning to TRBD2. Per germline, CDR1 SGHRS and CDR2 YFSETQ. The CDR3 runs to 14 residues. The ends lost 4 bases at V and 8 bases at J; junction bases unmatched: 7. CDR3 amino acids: CASSPISGSDEQFF. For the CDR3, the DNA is TGCGCCAGCAGCCCTATTAGCGGGAGTGATGAGCAGTTCTTC.

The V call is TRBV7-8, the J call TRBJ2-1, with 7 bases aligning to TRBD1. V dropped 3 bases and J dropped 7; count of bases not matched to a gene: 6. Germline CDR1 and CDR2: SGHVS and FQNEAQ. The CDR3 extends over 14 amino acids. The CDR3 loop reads CASSFGQGENEQFF. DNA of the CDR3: TGTGCCAGCAGCTTCGGGCAGGGGGAGAATGAGCAGTTCTTC.

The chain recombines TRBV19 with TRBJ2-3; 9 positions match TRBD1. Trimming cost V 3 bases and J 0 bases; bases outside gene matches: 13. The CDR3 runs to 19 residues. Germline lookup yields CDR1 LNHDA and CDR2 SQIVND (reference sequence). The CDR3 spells CASSMDRGGNIRSTDTQYF. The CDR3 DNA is TGTGCCAGTAGTATGGACAGGGGAGGTAATATAAGGAGCACAGATACGCAGTATTTT.

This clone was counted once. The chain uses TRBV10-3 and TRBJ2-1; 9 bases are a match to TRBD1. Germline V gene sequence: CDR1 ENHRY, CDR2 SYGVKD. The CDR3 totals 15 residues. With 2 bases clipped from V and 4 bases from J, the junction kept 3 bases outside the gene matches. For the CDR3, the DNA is TGTGCCATCAGTGAGGACAGGGGGGGATACAATGAGCAGTTCTTC. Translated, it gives CAISEDRGGYNEQFF.

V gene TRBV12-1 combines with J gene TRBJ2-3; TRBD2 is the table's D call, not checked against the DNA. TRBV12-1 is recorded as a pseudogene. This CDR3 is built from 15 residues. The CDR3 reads CASSFGGGVVDTQYF. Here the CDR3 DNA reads TGTGCCAGCAGCTTTGGCGGGGGGGTAGTAGATACGCAGTATTTT.

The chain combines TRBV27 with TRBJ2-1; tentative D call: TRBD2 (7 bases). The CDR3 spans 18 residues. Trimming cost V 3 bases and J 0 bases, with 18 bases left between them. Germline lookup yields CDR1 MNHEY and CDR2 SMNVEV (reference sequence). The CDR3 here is CASSFAGRGGGSYNEQFF. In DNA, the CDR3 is TGTGCCAGCAGTTTCGCCGGGAGAGGGGGGGGCTCCTACAATGAGCAGTTCTTC.

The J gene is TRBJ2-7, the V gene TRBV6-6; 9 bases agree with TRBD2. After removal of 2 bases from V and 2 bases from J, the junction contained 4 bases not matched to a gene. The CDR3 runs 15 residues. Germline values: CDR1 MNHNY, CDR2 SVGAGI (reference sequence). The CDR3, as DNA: TGTGCCAGCAGTTACGAGGCGGGAGGGCCCTACGAGCAGTACGTC. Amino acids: CASSYEAGGPYEQYV.